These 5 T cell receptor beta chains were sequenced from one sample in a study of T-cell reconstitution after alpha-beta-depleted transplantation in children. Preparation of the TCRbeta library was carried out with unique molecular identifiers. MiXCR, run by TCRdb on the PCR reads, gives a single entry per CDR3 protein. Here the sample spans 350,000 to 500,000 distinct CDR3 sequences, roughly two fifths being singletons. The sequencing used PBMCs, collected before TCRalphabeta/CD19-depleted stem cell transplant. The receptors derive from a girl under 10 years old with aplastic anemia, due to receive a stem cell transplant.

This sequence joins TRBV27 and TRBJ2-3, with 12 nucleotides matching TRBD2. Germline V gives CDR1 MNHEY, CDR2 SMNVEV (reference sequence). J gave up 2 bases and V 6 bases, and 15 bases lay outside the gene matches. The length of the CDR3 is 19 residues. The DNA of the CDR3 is TGTGCCAGCAGCTACGGACTAGCGGGACGGACCCTACACACAGATACGCAGTATTTT. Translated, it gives CASSYGLAGRTLHTDTQYF.

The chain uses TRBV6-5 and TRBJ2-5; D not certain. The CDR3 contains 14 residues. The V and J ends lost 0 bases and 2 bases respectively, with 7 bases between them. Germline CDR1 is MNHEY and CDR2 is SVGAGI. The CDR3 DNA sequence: TGTGCCAGCAGTTACTCCGGCAGTCAAGAGACCCAGTACTTC. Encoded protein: CASSYSGSQETQYF.

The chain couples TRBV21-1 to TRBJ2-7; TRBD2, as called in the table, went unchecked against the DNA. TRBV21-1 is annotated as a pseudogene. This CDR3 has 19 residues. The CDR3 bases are TGTGCCAGCAGCGCCCCGGGACTAGCGGGAGACCTTCCCTCCTACGAGCAGTACTTC. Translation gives CASSAPGLAGDLPSYEQYF.

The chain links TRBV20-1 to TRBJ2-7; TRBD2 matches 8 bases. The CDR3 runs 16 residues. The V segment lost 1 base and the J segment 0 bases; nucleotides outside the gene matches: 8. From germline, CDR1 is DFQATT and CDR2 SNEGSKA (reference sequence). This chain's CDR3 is CSARALAGGFSYEQYF. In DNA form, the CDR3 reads TGCAGTGCTAGAGCCCTCGCGGGGGGCTTCTCCTACGAGCAGTACTTC.

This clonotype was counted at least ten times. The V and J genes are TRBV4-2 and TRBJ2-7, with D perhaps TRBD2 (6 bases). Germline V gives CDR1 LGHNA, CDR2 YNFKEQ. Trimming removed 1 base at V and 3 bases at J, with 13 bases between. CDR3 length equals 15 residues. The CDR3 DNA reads TGTGCCAGCAGCCAAGGGGAGGCGGGGTTCTACGAGCAGTACTTC. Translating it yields CASSQGEAGFYEQYF.